This T cell receptor beta chain was identified in a study of blood T cell repertoires in COVID-19. Method: immunoSEQ multiplex PCR; TCRdb's copy keeps in-frame clones and lacks some. The profile covers approximately 210,000 clones, with roughly 80% appearing a single time and about 7.8% taken by the ten largest. Germline V CDR1 and CDR2: MNHNS, SASEGT. This CDR3 has 16 amino acids. Between the trimmed V and J ends, which lost 4 bases and 4 bases, there was a span of 19 bases. The sequence derives from a woman aged 80 or over with COVID-19, enrolled during active disease. Specimen: peripheral blood. The V and J genes are TRBV6-1 and TRBJ1-2, with D perhaps TRBD1 (6 bases). The CDR3 DNA is TGTGCCAGCAGTGGGACAGCCATTCCCCGCGTCTATGGCTACACCTTC. Translation: CASSGTAIPRVYGYTF.